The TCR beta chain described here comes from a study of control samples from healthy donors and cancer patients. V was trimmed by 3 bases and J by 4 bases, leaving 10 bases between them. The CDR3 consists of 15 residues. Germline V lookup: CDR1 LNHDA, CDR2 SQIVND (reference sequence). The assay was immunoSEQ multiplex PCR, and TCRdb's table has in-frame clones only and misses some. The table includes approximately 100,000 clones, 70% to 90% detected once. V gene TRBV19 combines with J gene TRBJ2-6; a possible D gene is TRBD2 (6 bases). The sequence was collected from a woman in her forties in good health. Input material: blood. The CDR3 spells CASSIAGRGANVLTF. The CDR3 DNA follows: TGTGCCAGTAGTATCGCAGGGAGGGGGGCCAACGTCCTGACTTTC. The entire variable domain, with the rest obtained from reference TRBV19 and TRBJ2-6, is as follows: DGGITQSPKYLFRKEGQNVTLSCEQNLNHDAMYWYRQDPGQGLRLIYYSQIVNDFQKGDIAEGYSVSREKKESFPLTVTSAQKNPTAFYLCASSIAGRGANVLTFGAGSRLTVL.